What follows describes a single TCR beta chain. The antigen remains unidentified. Methods used by the authors: Filtering differed for immunoSEQ, which gave only junction sequences without quality scores. TCRdb's copy holds only in-frame clones and misses some; the assay was immunoSEQ multiplex PCR. D and trimming were read from the DNA, whereas the V and J calls and clone size are those reported in that table. The sample includes 2 million to 2.5 million clones, nearly 97% of them seen just once. This sample is drawn from a study of shared clonotypes between healthy human individuals. General study points: The represented genetic and exposure-history diversity was limited by the small number of donors. Lower generation probabilities were found for non-shared clonotypes than for those shared by all four donors.

This CDR3 region has 16 residues. Germline V lookup: CDR1 SGDLS, CDR2 YYNGEE. With 0 bases removed from V and 7 bases from J, the gap between germline ends came to 16 bases. This clonotype was obtained from a man in his late teens or twenties in good health. The rearrangement joins TRBV9 to TRBJ1-4; D is undetermined. Specimen: naive CD4+ T cells sorted from blood. Subset described: CD45RA+ positively selected. This chain's CDR3 is CASSVEGGRLGEKLFF. CDR3 sequence (DNA): TGTGCCAGCAGCGTAGAGGGAGGGCGTTTGGGTGAAAAACTGTTTTTT. Full variable domain (rest looked up from reference TRBV9 and TRBJ1-4): DSGVTQTPKHLITATGQRVTLRCSPRSGDLSVYWYQQSLDQGLQFLIQYYNGEERAKGNILERFSAQQFPDLHSELNLSSLELGDSALYFCASSVEGGRLGEKLFFGSGTQLSVL.